This section outlines one T cell receptor (beta chain) sequence together with its context. Libraries were prepared by immunoSEQ multiplex PCR; TCRdb keeps only in-frame clonotypes and omits some of them. The sample yields hundreds of thousands of clones, approximately 87% seen once. These data come from a study of shared T cell receptors in the human thymus. A further study also used this sample, focusing on human thymus T cells. Per that study: Healthy Finnish infants undergoing corrective surgery for congenital heart defects provided the donor material. Thymic tissue was derived from resections collected during corrective heart surgery. Thymic and blood repertoires seemed to show skewed V and J gene use. Unrelated people showed highly overlapping thymic repertoires, related research reported.

This TCR came from a boy under three years old with a congenital heart defect. Sequencing was performed on thymocytes.

CDR3: CASSIPTQGSGNTIYF. CDR3 DNA sequence: TGTGCCAGTAGTATCCCGACTCAGGGCTCTGGAAACACCATATATTTT. The J gene is TRBJ1-3, the V gene TRBV19, with a weak D call TRBD1 (5 bases). Germline V gene sequence: CDR1 LNHDA, CDR2 SQIVND (reference sequence). This CDR3 is 16 amino acids long. The V and J ends lost 3 bases and 0 bases respectively, with 12 bases between them.